Shown below are 16 T cell receptor beta chains from a single sample sequenced in a study of shared clonotypes between healthy human individuals. TCRdb's copy holds only in-frame clones and misses some; the assay was immunoSEQ multiplex PCR. Here the sample spans 800,000 or so clones, about 97% being singletons. Terminally differentiated effector memory CD45RA+ cells were left out of the naive CD8 fraction, which was CD45RO-negative and positively selected for CCR7. Sequencing input: naive CD8+ T cells sorted from blood. The receptors come from a man aged 30 to 45 in good health.

This chain joins TRBV7-2 and TRBJ1-1; D remains unclear. Looked up from germline, CDR1 is SGHTA and CDR2 is FQGNSA. The V end was cut by 0 bases, the J end by 5 bases, with 13 bases between. This CDR3 has 15 residues. CDR3 DNA: TGTGCCAGCAGCTTAGCGACGACGGCGGAGACTGAAGCTTTCTTT. It yields the protein CASSLATTAETEAFF.

The chain is built from TRBV7-6 and TRBJ2-2; TRBD2 matches 8 bases. The CDR3 totals 16 residues. The ends lost 5 bases at V and 6 bases at J; junction bases unmatched: 11. Germline CDR1 and CDR2: SGHVS and FNYEAQ. CDR3 region: CASSRPPAGEAGELFF. In nucleotides, the CDR3 is TGTGCCAGCAGCCGTCCCCCAGCGGGAGAGGCCGGGGAGCTGTTTTTT.

This clone is a singleton in its sample. J is TRBJ1-1 and V is TRBV30; D might be TRBD1 (6 bases). V lost 3 bases to trimming and J lost 0 bases, with 17 bases between them. The CDR3 is 16 amino acids. The germline gives CDR1 GTSNPN, CDR2 SVGIG (reference sequence). This chain's CDR3 is CAWSLAGARLNTEAFF. The CDR3 DNA follows: TGTGCCTGGAGCCTAGCGGGGGCCAGGTTGAACACTGAAGCTTTCTTT.

This clone was found a few times. For the CDR3, the DNA is TGTGCCAGCAGTTTATCGAGGGTTTCTCATGGCTACACCTTC. This translates into CASSLSRVSHGYTF. V is TRBV27 and J is TRBJ1-2; unclear D gene. The germline V and J ends were trimmed by 0 bases and 6 bases, with 11 bases remaining between them. This CDR3 is 14 amino acids long. CDR1 is MNHEY, CDR2 SMNVEV, per germline (reference sequence).

V gene TRBV4-1 combines with J gene TRBJ1-6, with D unclear. The germline V gene encodes CDR1 MGHRA and CDR2 YSYEKL. The CDR3 extends over 15 amino acids. The V gene lost 1 base and the J gene lost 7 bases, with 11 bases spanning the gap. The CDR3 loop reads CASSQVGALNSPLHF. In nucleotides, the CDR3 is TGCGCCAGCAGCCAAGTTGGTGCCTTAAATTCACCCCTCCACTTT.

As concerns this clone: Different DNA sequences within this sample yield the same CDR3. The rearrangement uses TRBV27 and TRBJ2-7, with D unclear. This CDR3 is built from 13 residues. CDR1 and CDR2 from the germline V gene are MNHEY and SMNVEV (reference sequence). V was shortened by 0 bases and J by 3 bases, with 6 bases between the two germline ends. CDR3 sequence: CASSLSGYYEQYF. DNA for the CDR3: TGTGCCAGCAGTTTATCGGGGTACTACGAGCAGTACTTC.

The chain uses TRBV5-4 and TRBJ2-3, with TRBD2 identical over 13 bases. CDR3 size: 17 residues. CDR1 and CDR2 from the germline V gene are SGHNT and YYREEE (reference sequence). The V gene end was trimmed by 4 bases and the J gene end by 0 bases; junction bases not matched to a gene: 5. CDR3 amino acids: CASSGGTSGTSTDTQYF. The CDR3 nucleotides read TGTGCCAGCAGCGGGGGGACTAGCGGGACTAGCACAGATACGCAGTATTTT.

This sequence joins TRBV10-2 and TRBJ2-2, with a weak D call TRBD1 (5 bases). The germline V gene has CDR1 WSHSY and CDR2 SAAADI. V shed 9 bases and J shed 3 bases, with 8 bases lying between them. This CDR3 contains 12 residues. CDR3 DNA: TGCGCCAGTCAGGGTTACACCGGGGAGCTGTTTTTT. It is translated as CASQGYTGELFF.

The chain recombines TRBV9 with TRBJ2-3; D call uncertain. Germline V gene data show CDR1 as SGDLS and CDR2 as YYNGEE. Trimming pared 3 bases from V and 2 bases from J, leaving 7 bases between. This CDR3 is built from 13 residues. The CDR3 sequence is CASSAPVTDTQYF. Here the CDR3 DNA reads TGTGCCAGCAGCGCCCCAGTCACAGATACGCAGTATTTT.

The chain is built from TRBV27 and TRBJ2-7; 9 nucleotides align to TRBD2. V shed 1 base, J shed 3 bases, and the junction held 4 bases outside the gene matches. Per the germline V gene, CDR1 is MNHEY and CDR2 is SMNVEV (reference sequence). This CDR3 comprises 15 residues. The CDR3 sequence is CASSLWASGIYEQYF. As DNA, the CDR3 is TGTGCCAGCAGTTTATGGGCTAGCGGGATCTACGAGCAGTACTTC.

The rearrangement uses TRBV19 and TRBJ1-1; D not certain. This CDR3 region has 14 residues. The V gene's germline CDR1 is LNHDA and CDR2 SQIVND (reference sequence). V was cut by 7 bases and J by 1 base, with 13 bases left in between. In nucleotides, the CDR3 is TGTGCCAGTATACCGGGGATGGCGAACACTGAAGCTTTCTTT. Translated, it gives CASIPGMANTEAFF.

CDR3 region: CASSPTGVYEQYF. CDR3 in DNA: TGTGCCAGCAGCCCCACAGGGGTCTACGAGCAGTACTTC. The chain carries TRBV7-6 and TRBJ2-7; 7 bases match TRBD1. The CDR3 is 13 residues long. From germline, CDR1 is SGHVS and CDR2 FNYEAQ. J lost 3 bases, V lost 5 bases, and 4 bases had no gene match. The whole variable domain, filled in from reference TRBV7-6 and TRBJ2-7, reads GAGVSQSPRYKVTKRGQDVALRCDPISGHVSLYWYRQALGQGPEFLTYFNYEAQQDKSGLPNDRFSAERPEGSISTLTIQRTEQRDSAMYRCASSPTGVYEQYFGPGTRLTVT.

DNA for the CDR3: TGTGCCAGCAGCGCAGCGACGGAAACAGGGGACAGAACGCAGTATTTT. This translates into CASSAATETGDRTQYF. This rearrangement joins TRBV7-9 to TRBJ2-3; 7 bases are shared with TRBD1. This CDR3 has 16 amino acids. Trimming took 5 bases from V and 9 from J; bases not matched to a gene: 17. Per germline, CDR1 SEHNR and CDR2 FQNEAQ (reference sequence).

This clone was picked up one time. The chain has TRBV28 and TRBJ2-7, with 8 bases that match TRBD1. J lost 5 bases, V lost 3 bases, and 3 bases had no gene match. CDR1 MDHEN and CDR2 SYDVKM come from the germline V gene. CDR3 length: 13 amino acids. The CDR3 nucleotides read TGTGCCAGCAGTTTGACAGGGGCAGACGAGCAGTACTTC. Its translation is CASSLTGADEQYF.

This chain links TRBV9 with TRBJ1-2, with 8 positions matching TRBD1. Germline V gene data show CDR1 as SGDLS and CDR2 as YYNGEE. CDR3 length equals 16 residues. Trimming took 3 bases from V and 5 from J; bases not matched to a gene: 12. CDR3 sequence: CASSATGGVNPYGYTF. CDR3 DNA sequence: TGTGCCAGCAGCGCTACAGGGGGGGTAAACCCTTATGGCTACACCTTC.

The chain uses TRBV10-3 and TRBJ2-2; D call uncertain. There are 14 residues in the CDR3. CDR1 and CDR2 from the germline V gene are ENHRY and SYGVKD. Trimming removed 8 bases from V and 0 bases from J, with 10 bases in between. CDR3 region: CAIPGRTNTGELFF. The CDR3, as DNA: TGTGCCATCCCGGGCAGGACGAACACCGGGGAGCTGTTTTTT.